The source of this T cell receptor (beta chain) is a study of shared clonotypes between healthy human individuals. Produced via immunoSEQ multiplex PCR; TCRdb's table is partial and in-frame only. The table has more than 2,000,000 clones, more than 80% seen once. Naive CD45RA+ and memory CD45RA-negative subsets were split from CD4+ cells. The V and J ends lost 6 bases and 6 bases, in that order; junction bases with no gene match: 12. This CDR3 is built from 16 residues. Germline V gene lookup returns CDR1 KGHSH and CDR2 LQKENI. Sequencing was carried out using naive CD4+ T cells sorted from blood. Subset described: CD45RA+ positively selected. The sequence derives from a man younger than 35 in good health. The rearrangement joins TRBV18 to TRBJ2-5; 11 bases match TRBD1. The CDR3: CASSLSPGTGGQTQYF. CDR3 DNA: TGTGCCAGCTCCCTCAGCCCCGGGACAGGGGGTCAGACCCAGTACTTC.